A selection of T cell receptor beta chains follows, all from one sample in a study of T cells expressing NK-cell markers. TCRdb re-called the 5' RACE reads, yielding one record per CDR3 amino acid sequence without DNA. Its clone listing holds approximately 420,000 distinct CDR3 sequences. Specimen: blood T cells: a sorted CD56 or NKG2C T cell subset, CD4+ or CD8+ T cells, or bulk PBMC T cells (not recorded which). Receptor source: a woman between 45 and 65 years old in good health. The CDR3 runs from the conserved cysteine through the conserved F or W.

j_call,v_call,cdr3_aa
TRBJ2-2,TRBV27,CASSLFPGELFF
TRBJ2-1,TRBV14,CASRPSLRETYEQFF
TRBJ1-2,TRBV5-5,CASSWGPTGDNGYTF
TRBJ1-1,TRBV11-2,CASSLIVVAGNTEAFF
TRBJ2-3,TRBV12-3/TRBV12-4,CASSRTSTDTQYF
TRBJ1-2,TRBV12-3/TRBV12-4,CASSLPGGSYTF
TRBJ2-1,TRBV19,CASASGINEQFF
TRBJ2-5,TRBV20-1,CSAVNQETQYF
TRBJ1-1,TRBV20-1,CSAHGGDSNTEAFF
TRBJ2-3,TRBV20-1,CSAPRGSGKPDTQYF
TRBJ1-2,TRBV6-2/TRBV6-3,CASNPRGTGHGYTF
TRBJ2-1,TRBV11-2,CASSLAFSAGMNEQFF
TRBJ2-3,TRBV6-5,CASTGGGADTQYF
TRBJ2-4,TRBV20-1,CSARAGLGVKNIQYF
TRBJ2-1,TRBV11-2,CASSPVGLQFF
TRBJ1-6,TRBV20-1,CSARGTGQGGNSPLHF
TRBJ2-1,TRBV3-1,CASSSPQTPYNEQFF
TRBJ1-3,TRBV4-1,CASSPPGQGASGNTIYF
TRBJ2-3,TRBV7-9,CASSLTGGPPDTQYF
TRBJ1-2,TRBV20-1,CSATQGTNYGYTF
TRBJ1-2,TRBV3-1,CASRLARSYTF
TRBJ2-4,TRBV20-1,CSATPGRGTLSAKNIQYF
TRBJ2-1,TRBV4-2,CASSPSWTSGKVNEQFF
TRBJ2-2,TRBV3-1,CASSQSVNTGELFF
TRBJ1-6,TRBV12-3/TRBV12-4,CASRPGQGVNSPLHF
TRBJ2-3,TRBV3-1,CASSQVFVGLAGVDTQYF
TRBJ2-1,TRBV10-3,CAVGLAGAAEQFF
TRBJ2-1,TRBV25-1,CASSFGIQVAGEQFF
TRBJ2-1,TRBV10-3,CATTKLAENEQFF
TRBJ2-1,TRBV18,CASSPTGSNEQFF
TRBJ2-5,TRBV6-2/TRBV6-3,CASSYYGGIEKETQYF
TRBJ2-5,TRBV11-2,CASSLILAGGTQETQYF
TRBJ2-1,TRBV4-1,CASSEIIGQGRNNEQFF
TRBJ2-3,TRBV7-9,CASSQGSADTQYF
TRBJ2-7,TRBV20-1,CSARDTLLAGRGEQYF
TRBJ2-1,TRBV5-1,CASSLAGFANEQFF
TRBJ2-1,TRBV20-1,CSARASGRLNEQFF
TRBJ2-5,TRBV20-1,CSARDFDRALETQYF
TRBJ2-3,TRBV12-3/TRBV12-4,CASSRLENTDTQYF
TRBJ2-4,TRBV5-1,CASALTPKNIQYF
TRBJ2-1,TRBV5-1,CASSLDVSGGQQQFF
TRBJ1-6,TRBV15,CATSRDPGSSYNSPLHF
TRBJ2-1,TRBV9,CASRGYSGSDNEQFF
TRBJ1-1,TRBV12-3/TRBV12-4,CASSFSKLEAFF
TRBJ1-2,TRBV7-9,CASSLDATGYTF
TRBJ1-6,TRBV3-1,CASRGQGRKESPLHF
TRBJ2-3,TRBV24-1,CATSDWDGDGADTQYF
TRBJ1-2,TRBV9,CASSLSPGTGLDGYTF
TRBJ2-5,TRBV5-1,CASSVGPAGGHGETQYF
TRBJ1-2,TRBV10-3,CAISVQGALGYTF
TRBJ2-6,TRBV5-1,CASSLTGVRSGANVLTF
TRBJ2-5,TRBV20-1,CSSRPAGYQETQYF
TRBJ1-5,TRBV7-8,CASSPSAQRSNQPQHF
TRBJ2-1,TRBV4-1,CASSLRTASSGSSYNEQFF
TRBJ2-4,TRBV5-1,CASSSGPLAGVELAKNIQYF
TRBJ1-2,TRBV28,CASSLQSYGYTF
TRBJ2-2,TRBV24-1,CATSDLGRAGGELFF
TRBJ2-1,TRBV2,CARSSVGYNEQFF
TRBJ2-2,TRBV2,CASSVPGQEYTANTGELFF
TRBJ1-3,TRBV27,CASSLRRNGNTIYF